The 21 T cell receptor beta chains below were found in one sample sequenced in a study of control samples from healthy donors and cancer patients. Some clones are missing from TCRdb's copy, which holds only in-frame ones; the method was immunoSEQ multiplex PCR. The sample has fewer than 200,000 clones; about 86% are singletons. Material: blood. Source of these receptors: a woman in her 30s in good health.

This rearrangement joins TRBV5-6 to TRBJ2-7, with 10 nucleotides matching TRBD1. Unmatched junction bases numbered 3, after V lost 0 bases and J lost 6 bases. The CDR3 is 14 amino acids. CDR1 is SGHDT, CDR2 YYEEEE, per germline. The CDR3 DNA sequence: TGTGCCAGCAGCTTGGGACAGGGGGCGCGCGAGCAGTACTTC. It codes for CASSLGQGAREQYF.

The chain is built from TRBV19 and TRBJ1-3; no clear D gene. In germline, CDR1 is LNHDA, CDR2 SQIVND (reference sequence). Between the trimmed V and J ends, which lost 5 bases and 8 bases, there was a span of 16 bases. The CDR3 is 14 residues long. Written as DNA, the CDR3 is TGTGCCAGTAGTTTGCGGGATCCCGTTTACACCATATATTTT. As protein: CASSLRDPVYTIYF.

To note about this clone: Relative to the germline gene, one junction end is altered; a read error may explain this. This chain links TRBV24-1 with TRBJ2-2; perhaps TRBD2 as D (6 bases). CDR1 KGHDR and CDR2 SFDVKD come from the germline V gene. This CDR3 comprises 14 residues. The CDR3 bases are TGTGCCACCAGTGGTTTGCGGGGCACCGGGGAGCTGTTTTTT. As protein: CATSGLRGTGELFF.

The chain joins TRBV11-2 to TRBJ2-2; the D gene is possibly TRBD1 (6 bases). V was cut by 6 bases and J by 1 base, with 15 bases left in between. CDR3 size: 16 residues. Germline V lookup: CDR1 SGHAT, CDR2 FQNNGV. The CDR3 here is CASSNRGQLNTGELFF. The DNA of the CDR3 is TGTGCCAGCAGTAATAGAGGACAGCTGAACACCGGGGAGCTGTTTTTT. Supplemented by reference TRBV11-2 and TRBJ2-2, the full variable domain reads EAGVAQSPRYKIIEKRQSVAFWCNPISGHATLYWYQQILGQGPKLLIQFQNNGVVDDSQLPKDRFSAERLKGVDSTLKIQPAKLEDSAVYLCASSNRGQLNTGELFFGEGSRLTVL.

This chain joins TRBV6-1 and TRBJ2-3; 8 bases agree with TRBD1. The CDR3 is made up of 16 amino acids. Germline V gives CDR1 MNHNS, CDR2 SASEGT. Trimming took 4 bases from V and 2 from J; bases not matched to a gene: 8. CDR3 loop: CASSGRQGTHTDTQYF. CDR3 bases: TGTGCCAGCAGTGGAAGACAGGGGACGCACACAGATACGCAGTATTTT.

The J gene is TRBJ2-7, the V gene TRBV7-2, with a tentative D call TRBD2 (5 bases). The germline V and J ends were trimmed by 5 bases and 6 bases, with 23 bases remaining between them. CDR3 size: 16 residues. CDR1 is SGHTA, CDR2 FQGNSA, per germline. CDR3 in DNA: TGTGCCAGCAGCCTTCCCGCGGGCCTCATCGACGGCGAGCAGTACTTC. Its translation is CASSLPAGLIDGEQYF.

This sequence joins TRBV6-5 and TRBJ2-7, with 7 positions matching TRBD1. The CDR3 runs 14 residues. CDR1 MNHEY and CDR2 SVGAGI come from the germline V gene. Trimming took 5 bases from V and 9 from J; bases not matched to a gene: 13. CDR3 sequence: CASSKGQGVIGQYF. In DNA form, the CDR3 reads TGTGCCAGCAGTAAGGGGCAGGGGGTGATTGGGCAGTACTTC.

This clone was picked up one time. This sequence joins TRBV5-1 and TRBJ2-1; 10 nucleotides line up with TRBD2. V was clipped by 5 bases and J by 7 bases; unmatched bases: 9. The CDR3 runs to 15 residues. Germline V gene lookup returns CDR1 SGHRS and CDR2 YFSETQ. In DNA form, the CDR3 reads TGCGCCAGCAGAGCGGGAGGGCAGGGATTGAATGAGCAGTTCTTC. Translating gives CASRAGGQGLNEQFF. Full variable domain (outside the CDR3, taken from reference TRBV5-1 and TRBJ2-1): KAGVTQTPRYLIKTRGQQVTLSCSPISGHRSVSWYQQTPGQGLQFLFEYFSETQRNKGNFPGRFSGRQFSNSRSEMNVSTLELGDSALYLCASRAGGQGLNEQFFGPGTRLTVL.

The chain recombines TRBV29-1 with TRBJ2-1, with a possible D match to TRBD1 (6 bases). V was clipped by 5 bases and J by 10 bases, with 18 bases between them. The CDR3 consists of 13 residues. Germline V gene data show CDR1 as SQVTM and CDR2 as ANQGSEA. As DNA, the CDR3 is TGCAGCGTTAGCCCTGGGGCAGGGGTCGAGCAGTTCTTC. Its translation is CSVSPGAGVEQFF.

CDR3 nucleotides: TGTGCCAGTAGTCGGACTCCTCCTCGGCCGGACACCGGGGAGCTGTTTTTT. It encodes CASSRTPPRPDTGELFF. The J gene is TRBJ2-2, the V gene TRBV19; D is perhaps TRBD2 (5 bases). Trimming removed 5 bases at V and 3 bases at J, with 19 bases between. Germline values: CDR1 LNHDA, CDR2 SQIVND (reference sequence). The length of the CDR3 is 17 residues.

This sequence joins TRBV5-1 and TRBJ2-5; no clear D. Per germline, CDR1 SGHRS and CDR2 YFSETQ. Trimming took 4 bases from V and 5 from J, leaving 3 bases between them. This CDR3 is 10 amino acids long. The DNA of the CDR3 is TGCGCCAGCAGCGGGGAGACCCAGTACTTC. This gives the protein CASSGETQYF.

This chain joins TRBV2 and TRBJ1-5; D ambiguous. The CDR3 length is 13 residues. Germline lookup yields CDR1 SNHLY and CDR2 FYNNEI. The V gene lost 4 bases and the J gene lost 5 bases, with 9 bases spanning the gap. DNA for the CDR3: TGTGCCAGCAGTGGGATCGGGGATCAGCCCCAGCATTTT. Its translation is CASSGIGDQPQHF. Full variable domain (outside the CDR3, taken from reference TRBV2 and TRBJ1-5): EPEVTQTPSHQVTQMGQEVILRCVPISNHLYFYWYRQILGQKVEFLVSFYNNEISEKSEIFDDQFSVERPDGSNFTLKIRSTKLEDSAMYFCASSGIGDQPQHFGDGTRLSIL.

This rearrangement joins TRBV12-5 to TRBJ2-1; tentative D call: TRBD1 (6 bases). Deletions cut 1 base from V and 8 bases from J, with 12 bases between. The CDR3 is 14 amino acids. Germline values: CDR1 LGHNT, CDR2 FRNRAP. This CDR3 is CASGLGGLGDEQFF. The CDR3 coding sequence is TGTGCTAGTGGTTTGGGGGGGCTTGGGGATGAGCAGTTCTTC.

The J gene is TRBJ1-1, the V gene TRBV7-2; D remains unclear. Germline lookup yields CDR1 SGHTA and CDR2 FQGNSA. There are 14 residues in the CDR3. The V end was cut by 5 bases, the J end by 0 bases, with 10 bases between. CDR3 in amino acids: CASSVQSMNTEAFF. The CDR3 nucleotides are TGTGCCAGCAGCGTACAGAGTATGAACACTGAAGCTTTCTTT.

The rearrangement uses TRBV5-1 and TRBJ2-6; no firm D call. The V gene lost 3 bases and the J gene lost 2 bases, with 15 bases spanning the gap. Germline V CDR1 and CDR2: SGHRS, YFSETQ. The CDR3 totals 17 residues. DNA of the CDR3: TGCGCCAGCAGCTCTGGGCGTGGGCCAGCTGGGGCCAACGTCCTGACTTTC. Residues: CASSSGRGPAGANVLTF.

The J gene is TRBJ2-1, the V gene TRBV5-1; D unclear. The CDR3 is 13 amino acids. V dropped 4 bases and J dropped 8 bases, with 13 bases sitting between them. Germline CDR1 is SGHRS and CDR2 is YFSETQ. The CDR3 DNA reads as TGCGCCAGCAGCCCTCTAGTAGTCCATGAGCAGTTCTTC. Amino acid sequence: CASSPLVVHEQFF.

This chain connects TRBV30 to TRBJ2-6, with D perhaps matching TRBD1 (6 bases). Trimming removed 0 bases from V and 0 bases from J, with 15 bases in between. The CDR3 runs 18 residues. Germline V gives CDR1 GTSNPN, CDR2 SVGIG (reference sequence). In nucleotides, the CDR3 is TGTGCCTGGAGTGTATGGGACAACTATAACTCTGGGGCCAACGTCCTGACTTTC. Amino acids: CAWSVWDNYNSGANVLTF.

This clone was detected once. The chain joins TRBV6-1 to TRBJ1-2; unclear D gene. Trimming left V 3 bases short and J 4 bases short, with 12 bases between. Germline CDR1 and CDR2: MNHNS and SASEGT. The CDR3 contains 14 residues. The CDR3 protein is CASSENGFFYGYTF. CDR3 nucleotides: TGTGCCAGCAGTGAGAACGGCTTTTTCTATGGCTACACCTTC.

The V gene is TRBV28, the J gene TRBJ2-4, with TRBD1 matching over 9 bases. CDR3 length equals 18 residues. CDR1 and CDR2 from the germline V gene are MDHEN and SYDVKM. With V trimmed by 2 bases and J by 4 bases, 12 bases remained unmatched. The chain's CDR3 is CASSLPQGGQGSKNIQYF. The CDR3 coding sequence is TGTGCCAGCAGTTTACCCCAGGGGGGACAGGGCTCGAAAAACATTCAGTACTTC.

The chain combines TRBV5-1 with TRBJ1-4; 7 bases are shared with TRBD1. The germline gives CDR1 SGHRS, CDR2 YFSETQ. The CDR3 loop spans 14 amino acids. The junction had 6 bases not matched to a gene; V was cut back by 4 bases and J by 6 bases. CDR3 coding DNA: TGCGCCAGCAGCCCTACCGACAGGGATGAAAAACTGTTTTTT. Translating it yields CASSPTDRDEKLFF.

The rearrangement joins TRBV6-4 to TRBJ2-7; 11 bases line up with TRBD2. CDR1 and CDR2 (germline): MRHNA, SNTAGT. The CDR3 is made up of 17 amino acids. V shed 6 bases and J 3 bases; nucleotides not matched to a gene: 13. DNA of the CDR3: TGTGCCAGCAGGCCTTTACTAGCGGGAGTGAGGATCTACGAGCAGTACTTC. Its translation is CASRPLLAGVRIYEQYF.